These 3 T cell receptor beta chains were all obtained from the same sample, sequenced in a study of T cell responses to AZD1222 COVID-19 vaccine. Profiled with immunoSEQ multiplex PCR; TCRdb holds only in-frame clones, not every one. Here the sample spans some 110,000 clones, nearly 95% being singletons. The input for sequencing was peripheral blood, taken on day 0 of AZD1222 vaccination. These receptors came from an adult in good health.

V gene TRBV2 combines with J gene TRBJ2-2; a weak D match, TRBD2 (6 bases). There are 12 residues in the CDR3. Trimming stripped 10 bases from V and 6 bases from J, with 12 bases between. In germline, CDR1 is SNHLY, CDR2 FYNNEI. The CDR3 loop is CATKLAAGELFF. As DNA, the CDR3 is TGTGCCACCAAACTAGCTGCCGGGGAGCTGTTTTTT.

CDR3 sequence (DNA): TGTGCCAGCAGCCCGGGGACAGGGGCAGAGACCCAGTACTTC. Its protein is CASSPGTGAETQYF. J is TRBJ2-5 and V is TRBV5-6; 10 bases are a match to TRBD1. The CDR3 runs to 14 residues. Losses at the gene ends were 4 bases for V and 4 bases for J; bases not matched to a gene: 4. CDR1 is SGHDT, CDR2 YYEEEE, per germline. Variable domain in full (rest from reference TRBV5-6 and TRBJ2-5): DAGVTQSPTHLIKTRGQQVTLRCSPKSGHDTVSWYQQALGQGPQFIFQYYEEEERQRGNFPDRFSGHQFPNYSSELNVNALLLGDSALYLCASSPGTGAETQYFGPGTRLLVL.

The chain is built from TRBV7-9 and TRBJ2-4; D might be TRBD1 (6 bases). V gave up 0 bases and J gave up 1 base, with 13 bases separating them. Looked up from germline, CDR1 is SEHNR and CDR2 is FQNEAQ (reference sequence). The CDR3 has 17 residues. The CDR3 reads CASSLAHRVGAKNIQYF. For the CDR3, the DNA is TGTGCCAGCAGCTTAGCCCACAGGGTAGGCGCCAAAAACATTCAGTACTTC.